A selection of T cell receptor beta chains follows, all from one sample in a study of blood T cell repertoires in COVID-19. Clones were read by immunoSEQ multiplex PCR, and TCRdb kept only the in-frame ones, dropping some. The sample contains around 310,000 clones, 75% to 95% of which appear only once. The specimen sequenced was peripheral blood. These receptor sequences come from a woman in her 30s with COVID-19, enrolled during active disease. The CDR3 runs from the conserved cysteine through the conserved F or W. Fields, in order: V gene, clone size, D gene, J gene, CDR3 length, CDR3 DNA, CDR3 protein. D genes are given only for firm matches. The size entry is marked missing in some rows and otherwise reads once, few, many or a size class.

>TRBV3-1/TRBV3-2|.|.|TRBJ1-1|17
TGTGCCAGCAGCCAAGATGGGGTGGCAGGGCGGAACACTGAAGCTTTCTTT
CASSQDGVAGRNTEAFF
>TRBV28|.|.|TRBJ2-1|15
TGTGCCAGCAGTTCTCCGACAGAGATCTACAATGAGCAGTTCTTC
CASSSPTEIYNEQFF
>TRBV4-1|.|TRBD1|TRBJ2-1|13
TGCGCCAGCAGCTCAGGGGGCCGGAATGAGCAGTTCTTC
CASSSGGRNEQFF
>TRBV5-6|once|TRBD1|TRBJ1-6|15
TGTGCCAGCAGCGCGGCAGGGGGTTTGAATTCACCCCTCCACTTT
CASSAAGGLNSPLHF
>TRBV30|.|.|TRBJ1-6|15
TGTGCCTGGGCCTTGAACAGGTTTCGGAATTCACCCCTCCACTTT
CAWALNRFRNSPLHF
>TRBV14|.|.|TRBJ2-7|12
TGTGCCAGCAGCCAAGTGTTCGACGAGCAGTACTTC
CASSQVFDEQYF
>TRBV11-2|.|.|TRBJ1-5|15
TGTGCCAGCAGCTTAGATGGAACACTAAATCAGCCCCAGCATTTT
CASSLDGTLNQPQHF
>TRBV6-5|.|TRBD1|TRBJ2-1|16
TGTGCCAGCAGTTACTCCGGACAGGGGTCCTACAATGAGCAGTTCTTC
CASSYSGQGSYNEQFF
>TRBV28|.|.|TRBJ1-1|15
TGTGCCAGTAACGTCGATGAGGCAGGGAAATATGAAGCTTTCTTT
CASNVDEAGKYEAFF
>TRBV5-4|once|TRBD1|TRBJ2-5|16
TGTGCCAGCAGCTTGAGCCTACAGGGGGCGAAGGAGACCCAGTACTTC
CASSLSLQGAKETQYF
>TRBV10-3|.|TRBD2|TRBJ2-1|13
TGTGCCATCAGTGAAAGCGGGGACAATGAGCAGTTCTTC
CAISESGDNEQFF
>TRBV6-1|.|.|TRBJ1-6|16
TGTGCCAGCAGTGTATATGGGAGCTCCTATAATTCACCCCTCCACTTT
CASSVYGSSYNSPLHF
>TRBV9|.|TRBD2|TRBJ2-3|16
TGTGCCAGCAGCCCCGGGCTAGCGGGAGTCAGCGATACGCAGTATTTT
CASSPGLAGVSDTQYF
>TRBV21-1|.|.|TRBJ2-7|14
TGTGCCAGCAGTCAAAGAGGAGCCGGCTACGAGCAGTACTTC
CASSQRGAGYEQYF
>TRBV5-1|.|TRBD1|TRBJ1-2|16
TGCGCCAGCAGCGCCGGGACAGGGGGCTCCATCTATGGCTACACCTTC
CASSAGTGGSIYGYTF
>TRBV3-1/TRBV3-2|once|TRBD2|TRBJ2-5|15
TGTGCCAGCAGCCTGGGACTAGCGGGAGTAGAGACCCAGTACTTC
CASSLGLAGVETQYF
>TRBV2|.|.|TRBJ1-4|14
TGTGCCAGCAGTCCCGTCCAGGATAATGAAAAACTGTTTTTT
CASSPVQDNEKLFF
>TRBV11-2|.|.|TRBJ1-1|14
TGTGCCAGCAGCCCCAGGGCCTCGAACACTGAAGCTTTCTTT
CASSPRASNTEAFF
>TRBV29-1|.|.|TRBJ1-1|10
TGCAGCATCGGACAAAATGAAGCTTTCTTT
CSIGQNEAFF
>TRBV19|.|.|TRBJ1-5|14
TGTGCCAGTAGACGCGTCACCCTAAATCAGCCCCAGCATTTT
CASRRVTLNQPQHF
>TRBV19|.|.|TRBJ2-2|15
TGTGCCAGTAGTATAAGACCCATAGGAGCCGGGGAGCTGTTTTTT
CASSIRPIGAGELFF